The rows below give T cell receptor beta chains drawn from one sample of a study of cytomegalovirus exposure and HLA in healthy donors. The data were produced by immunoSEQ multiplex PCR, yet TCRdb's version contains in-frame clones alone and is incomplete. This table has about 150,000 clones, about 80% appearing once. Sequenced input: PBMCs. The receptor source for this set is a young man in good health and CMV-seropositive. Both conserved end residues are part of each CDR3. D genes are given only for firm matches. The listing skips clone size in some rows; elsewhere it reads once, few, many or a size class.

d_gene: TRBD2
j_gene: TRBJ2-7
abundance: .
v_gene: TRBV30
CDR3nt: TGTGCCTGGAGCGGGGGGTATGGTTACGAGCAGTACTTC
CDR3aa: CAWSGGYGYEQYF

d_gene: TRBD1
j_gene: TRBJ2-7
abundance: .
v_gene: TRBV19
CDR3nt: TGTGCCAGTAACCCCGGGACAGGGAGTTACGAGCAGTACTTC
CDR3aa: CASNPGTGSYEQYF

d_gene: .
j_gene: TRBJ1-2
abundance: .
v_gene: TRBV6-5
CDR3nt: TGTGCCAGCAGTTCCCTGAGATTTAGTGATGGCTACACCTTC
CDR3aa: CASSSLRFSDGYTF

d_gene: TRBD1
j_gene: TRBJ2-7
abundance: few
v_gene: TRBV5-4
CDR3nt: TGTGCCGGACAACTCCCGACAGGGGACGAGCAGTACTTC
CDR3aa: CAGQLPTGDEQYF

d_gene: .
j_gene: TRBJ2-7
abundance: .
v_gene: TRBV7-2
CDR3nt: TGTGCCAGCAGCCCGGGACACGGACCCTACGAGCAGTACTTC
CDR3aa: CASSPGHGPYEQYF

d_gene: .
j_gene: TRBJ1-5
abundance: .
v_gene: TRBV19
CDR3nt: TGTGCCAGTAGGGGCGCAGGGGGCAATCAGCCCCAGCATTTT
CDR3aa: CASRGAGGNQPQHF

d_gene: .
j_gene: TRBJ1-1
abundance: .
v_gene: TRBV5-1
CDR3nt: TGCGCCAGCAGCTTGGCCCCGGGGTTCACTGAAGCTTTCTTT
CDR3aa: CASSLAPGFTEAFF

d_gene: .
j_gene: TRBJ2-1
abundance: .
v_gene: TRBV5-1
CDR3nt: TGCGCCAGCAGCTCTAGGTTGGAGGGTCCCAATGAGCAGTTCTTC
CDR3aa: CASSSRLEGPNEQFF

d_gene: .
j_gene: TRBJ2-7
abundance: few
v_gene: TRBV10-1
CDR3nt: TGCGCCAGCAGTGACCCAGGGCTCAGCGACGAGCAGTACTTC
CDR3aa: CASSDPGLSDEQYF

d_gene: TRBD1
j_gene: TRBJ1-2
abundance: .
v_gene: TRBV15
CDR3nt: TGTGCCACCAGCAGAGATGGACAGGGGGCGATCTATGGCTACACCTTC
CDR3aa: CATSRDGQGAIYGYTF

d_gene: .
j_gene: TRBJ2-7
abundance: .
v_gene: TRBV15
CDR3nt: TGTGCCACCAGCAGAGATTACAGGGGGGGGAGCTACGAGCAGTACTTC
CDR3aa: CATSRDYRGGSYEQYF

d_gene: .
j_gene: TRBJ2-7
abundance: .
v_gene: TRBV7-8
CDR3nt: TGTGCCAGCAGCCCAGCCCATGGGGCAGGTTTACGAAACGAGCAGTACTTC
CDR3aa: CASSPAHGAGLRNEQYF

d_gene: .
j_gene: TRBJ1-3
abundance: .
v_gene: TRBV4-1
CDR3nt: TGCGCCAGCAGCCCCTCATCCGGGGGGGACTCTGGAAACACCATATATTTT
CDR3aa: CASSPSSGGDSGNTIYF

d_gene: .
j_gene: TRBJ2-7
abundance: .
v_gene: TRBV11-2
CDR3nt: TGTGCCAGCAGCTTAGTGTCGTCCCAACAGGGCTACGAGCAGTACTTC
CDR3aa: CASSLVSSQQGYEQYF

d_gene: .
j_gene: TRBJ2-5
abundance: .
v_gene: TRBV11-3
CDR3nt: TGTGCCAGCAGCTTAGATGGGGGGAATCAAGAGACCCAGTACTTC
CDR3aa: CASSLDGGNQETQYF

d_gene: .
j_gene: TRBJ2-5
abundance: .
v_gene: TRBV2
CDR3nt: TGTGCCAGCAGTGAAATGGAGGGGGCGCGGGAGACCCAGTACTTC
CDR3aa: CASSEMEGARETQYF

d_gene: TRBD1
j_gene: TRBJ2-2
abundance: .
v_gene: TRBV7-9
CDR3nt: TGTGCCAGCAGCCCTGCTACCGGGACAGCTAACACCGGGGAGCTGTTTTTT
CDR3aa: CASSPATGTANTGELFF

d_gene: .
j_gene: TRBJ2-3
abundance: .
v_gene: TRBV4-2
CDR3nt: TGTGCCAGCAGCCAAGATGGGGGGAAAGATACGCAGTATTTT
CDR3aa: CASSQDGGKDTQYF

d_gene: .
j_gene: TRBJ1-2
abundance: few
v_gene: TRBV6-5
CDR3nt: TGTGCCAGCACCCCTATCCCAGGGTTTGGCTACACCTTC
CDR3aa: CASTPIPGFGYTF

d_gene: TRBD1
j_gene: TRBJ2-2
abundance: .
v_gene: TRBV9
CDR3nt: TGTGCCAGCAGCGTAGTTAGTAGGAGGACAGGGCGGCCCGGGGAGCTGTTTTTT
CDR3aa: CASSVVSRRTGRPGELFF

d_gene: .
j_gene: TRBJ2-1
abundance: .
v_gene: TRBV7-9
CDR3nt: TGTGCCAGCAGCCCCCAATCGGGGAATGAGCAGTTCTTC
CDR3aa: CASSPQSGNEQFF

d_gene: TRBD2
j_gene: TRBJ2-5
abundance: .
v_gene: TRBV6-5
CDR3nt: TGTGCCAGCATGGAGGCGGGGGGGGGTCAAGAGACCCAGTACTTC
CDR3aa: CASMEAGGGQETQYF

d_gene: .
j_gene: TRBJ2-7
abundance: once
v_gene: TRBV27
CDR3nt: TGTGCCAGCAGTTTGCGGCAGGGCCGGTGGGAGCAGTACTTC
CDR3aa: CASSLRQGRWEQYF

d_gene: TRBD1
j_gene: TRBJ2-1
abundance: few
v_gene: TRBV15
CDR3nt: TGTGTCACCAGCGGACAGGGGCATACGAATGAGCAGTTCTTC
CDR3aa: CVTSGQGHTNEQFF

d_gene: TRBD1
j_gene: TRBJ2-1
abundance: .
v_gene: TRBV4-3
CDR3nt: TGCGCCAGCAGCATTGGACAGGGGGCTTCCAATGAGCAGTTCTTC
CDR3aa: CASSIGQGASNEQFF

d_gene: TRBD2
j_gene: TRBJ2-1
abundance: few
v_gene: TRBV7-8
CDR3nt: TGTGCCAGCAGCGGGGGACTAGCGGGGGGGAGCTCCTACAATGAGCAGTTCTTC
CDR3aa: CASSGGLAGGSSYNEQFF

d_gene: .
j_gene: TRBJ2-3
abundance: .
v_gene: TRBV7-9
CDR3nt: TGTGCCAGCAGCTTCTCCAGGGCAGATACGCAGTATTTT
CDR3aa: CASSFSRADTQYF

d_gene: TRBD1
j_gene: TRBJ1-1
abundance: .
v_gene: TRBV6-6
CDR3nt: TGTGCCAGCACCAGACAGGGGGGTACCGGGACTGAAGCTTTCTTT
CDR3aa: CASTRQGGTGTEAFF

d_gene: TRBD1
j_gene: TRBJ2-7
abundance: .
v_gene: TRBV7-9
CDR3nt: TGTTCCAGCCAATCCGTGACAGGGGGCTCCTACGAGCAGTACTTC
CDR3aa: CSSQSVTGGSYEQYF

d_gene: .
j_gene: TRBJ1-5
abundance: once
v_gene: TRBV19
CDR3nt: TGTGCCACCAAGGGAGGGGCCAATCAGCCCCAGCATTTT
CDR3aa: CATKGGANQPQHF

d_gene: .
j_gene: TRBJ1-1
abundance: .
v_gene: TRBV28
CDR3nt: TGTGCCAGCAGTTTGGCCTCTGAAGCTTTCTTT
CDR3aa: CASSLASEAFF

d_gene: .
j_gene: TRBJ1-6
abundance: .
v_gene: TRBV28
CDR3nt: TGTGCCAGCAGTTTCGGTTCACCCCTCCACTTT
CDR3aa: CASSFGSPLHF

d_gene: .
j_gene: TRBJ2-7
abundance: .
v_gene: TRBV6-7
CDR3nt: TGTGCCAGCAGTTACCCGGTGGGGGCCTCCTACGAGCAGTACTTC
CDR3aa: CASSYPVGASYEQYF

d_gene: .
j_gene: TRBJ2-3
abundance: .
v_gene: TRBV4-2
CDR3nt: TGTGCCAGCAGCCCCGACGGCGGTACTAGCACAGATACGCAGTATTTT
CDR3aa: CASSPDGGTSTDTQYF

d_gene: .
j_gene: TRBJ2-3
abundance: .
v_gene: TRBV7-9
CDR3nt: TGTGCCAGCAGCCTCAGCGGGCCCCGAGGAGATACGCAGTATTTT
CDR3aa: CASSLSGPRGDTQYF

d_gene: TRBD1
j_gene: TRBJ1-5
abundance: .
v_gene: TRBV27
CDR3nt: TGTGCCAGCAGAGGGACAGGGGGCGGTCAGCCCCAGCATTTT
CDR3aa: CASRGTGGGQPQHF

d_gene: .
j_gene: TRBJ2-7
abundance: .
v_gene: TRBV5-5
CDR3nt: TGTGCCAGCAGCTTGGATGGGCAGGTATCTTCCTACGAGCAGTACTTC
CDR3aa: CASSLDGQVSSYEQYF

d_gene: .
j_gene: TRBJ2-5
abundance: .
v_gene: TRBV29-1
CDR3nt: TGCAGCGTTCCCTCAAAGGGGAAAGAGACCCAGTACTTC
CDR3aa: CSVPSKGKETQYF

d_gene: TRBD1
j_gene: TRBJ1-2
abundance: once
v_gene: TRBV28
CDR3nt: TGTGCCAGCAGTCCAGGGGGACCTAACTATGGCTACACCTTC
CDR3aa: CASSPGGPNYGYTF

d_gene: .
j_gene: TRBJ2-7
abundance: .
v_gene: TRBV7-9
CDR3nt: TGTGCCAGCAGCTCAGTCAGGGGCTCGGGCTACGAGCAGTACTTC
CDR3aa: CASSSVRGSGYEQYF

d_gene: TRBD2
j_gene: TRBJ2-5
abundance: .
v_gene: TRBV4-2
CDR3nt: TGTGCCAGCAGCCCTAAACTAGCGGGGGACCAAGAGACCCAGTACTTC
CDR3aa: CASSPKLAGDQETQYF

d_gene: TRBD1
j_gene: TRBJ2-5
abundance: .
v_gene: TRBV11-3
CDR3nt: TGTGCCAGCAGCCGAGACAGGGTAGGGGAGACCCAGTACTTC
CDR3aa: CASSRDRVGETQYF

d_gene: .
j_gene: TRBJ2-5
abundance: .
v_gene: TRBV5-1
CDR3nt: TGCGCCAGCAGCCGCGGGGTAGGGAGGGAGACCCAGTACTTC
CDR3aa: CASSRGVGRETQYF

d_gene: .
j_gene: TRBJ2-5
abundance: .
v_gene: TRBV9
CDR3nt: TGTGCCAGCAGCGACCTAAGCGGGGCAGGAGGGGGGACCCAGTACTTC
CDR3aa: CASSDLSGAGGGTQYF

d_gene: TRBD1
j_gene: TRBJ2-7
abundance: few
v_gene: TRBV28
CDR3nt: TGTGCCAGCAGTAGCGTGACCACCGGGACAGGGGGCAACGAGCAGTACTTC
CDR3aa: CASSSVTTGTGGNEQYF

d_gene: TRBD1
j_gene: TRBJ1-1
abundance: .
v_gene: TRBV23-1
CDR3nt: TGCGCCAGCAGTCAACCTACCTCCCCCCCTCAGGGGGCGGGCACTGAAGCTTTCTTT
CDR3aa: CASSQPTSPPQGAGTEAFF

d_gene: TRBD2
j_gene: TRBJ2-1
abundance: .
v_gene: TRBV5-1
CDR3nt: TGCGCCAGCAGCTCAGGGACTAGCGGCTACAATGAGCAGTTCTTC
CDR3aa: CASSSGTSGYNEQFF

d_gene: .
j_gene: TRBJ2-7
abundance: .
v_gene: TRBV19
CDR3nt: TGTGCCAGTAGTCGGACTTATACCTACGAGCAGTACTTC
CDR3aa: CASSRTYTYEQYF

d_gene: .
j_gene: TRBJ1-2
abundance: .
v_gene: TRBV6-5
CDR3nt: TGTGCCAGCAGCCGGACAGAGGTTGACTACACCTTC
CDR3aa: CASSRTEVDYTF

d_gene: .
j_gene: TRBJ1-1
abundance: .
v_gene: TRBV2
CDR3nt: TGTGCCAGCAGTGACTATACTGAAGCTTTCTTT
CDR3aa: CASSDYTEAFF

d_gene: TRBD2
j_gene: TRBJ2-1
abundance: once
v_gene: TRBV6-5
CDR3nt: TGTGCCAGCCGACTAGCGGGAGTCTACAATGAGCAGTTCTTC
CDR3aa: CASRLAGVYNEQFF

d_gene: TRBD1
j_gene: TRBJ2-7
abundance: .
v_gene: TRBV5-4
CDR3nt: TGTGCCAGCAGCCCAGGGACAGGGGTGGACCACGAGCAGTACTTC
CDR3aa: CASSPGTGVDHEQYF